This T cell receptor beta chain stems from a study of T cells in Graves' hyperthyroidism and ophthalmopathy. V lost 1 base to trimming and J lost 6 bases; unmatched junction nucleotides: 5. Germline loops: CDR1 SGHNT, CDR2 YYREEE (reference sequence). The CDR3 is made up of 15 amino acids. This clonotype has only a few counts. Stable hyperthyroidism: no ophthalmopathy progression over 18 months of follow-up. Hyperthyroidism had been newly diagnosed in patients aged 18 to 65, and its duration was under 2 months. RNA transcripts were the template for amplifying TCR beta CDR3 regions. The primer set for the first-round RT-PCR of the TCR CDR3 was HTBI. One entry per CDR3 protein, called by TCRdb with MiXCR from the multiplex PCR reads. The data show about 290,000 distinct CDR3 sequences, roughly 15% seen once.

This receptor was identified in a woman in her forties with Graves' hyperthyroidism. The sequencing sample was made of blood. V and J are TRBV5-4 and TRBJ2-1, with TRBD2 matching 9 bases. CDR3 nucleotides: TGTGCCAGCAGCTTGCGGCTAGCGGGATTCAATGAGCAGTTCTTC. Encoded protein: CASSLRLAGFNEQFF.